This T cell receptor (beta chain) was captured by sequencing in a study of Graves' ophthalmopathy and Graves' hyperthyroidism. General study points: Both a roughly 68% sensitivity and an approximately 79% specificity characterized the model's predictions of ophthalmopathy progression.

RNA transcripts were the template, and TCR beta CDR3 regions were amplified from them. RT-PCR was first run with HTBI primers, then multiplex PCR in a second round. One entry per CDR3 protein, called by TCRdb with MiXCR from the multiplex PCR reads. The sample records roughly 410,000 distinct CDR3 sequences, 15% being singletons. V lost 5 bases to trimming and J lost 7 bases; unmatched junction nucleotides: 15. Germline lookup yields CDR1 SGHAT and CDR2 FQNNGV. The CDR3 has 17 residues. Ten or more counts support this clonotype. As yet, its antigen is unknown. The sample taken for sequencing was peripheral blood. The V gene is TRBV11-2, the J gene TRBJ2-5; 11 positions match TRBD2. This receptor was identified in a woman between 18 and 29 years old with stable Graves' hyperthyroidism. The CDR3: CASSLRLGSGGARTQYF. Here the CDR3 DNA reads TGTGCCAGCAGCCTACGACTGGGTAGCGGGGGGGCGAGGACCCAGTACTTC.